This TCR beta chain was captured in a study of cytomegalovirus exposure and HLA in healthy donors. General observations from the study: In terms of immune exposure information, only CMV serostatus was available.

There are 15 residues in the CDR3. The V end lost 0 bases, the J end lost 6 bases, and 12 bases lay between the germline ends. Germline V gene data show CDR1 as SGDLS and CDR2 as YYNGEE. Vbeta (60) and Jbeta (13) primers were used in the PCR. Study processing details: The count from a later analysis was tens of millions of unique TCR beta chains, some 12 million of them shared. Sequencing used immunoSEQ multiplex PCR; TCRdb keeps in-frame clones, though not all of them. V and J calls plus clone size are reproduced from that table; the DNA served to infer D and trimming. In the table there are roughly 120,000 clones, around 78% of which are singletons. Among the donors, all were healthy bone marrow donors. As regards this clone: The antigen is undetermined.

V usage is TRBV9 and J usage is TRBJ2-2; the D is unclear. This sequence originates from a man aged 40-55 years in good health and CMV-seronegative. Source material: PBMCs. CDR3 coding DNA: TGTGCCAGCAGCGTAGATCGGCGTGGGCCCGGGGAGCTGTTTTTT. It yields the protein CASSVDRRGPGELFF.